This T cell receptor beta chain came from a study of T cell responses to AZD1222 COVID-19 vaccine. About the research overall: Researchers grouped second doses given at about 4 or about 12 weeks into one pool. The study, taken as a whole, reports: Donor demographics were predominantly white British with a female majority; clonal diversity may be underestimated. Vaccination with two AZD1222 doses was followed by a rise in Spike-specific TCR breadth and depth. The number of AZD1222 recipients seropositive at baseline was only five or six.

The method was immunoSEQ multiplex PCR; TCRdb's version includes in-frame clones alone and lacks a portion of them. The table shows roughly 130,000 clones, with around 94% occurring only once. After removal of 4 bases from V and 2 bases from J, the junction contained 3 bases not matched to a gene. Germline CDR1 LGHDT, CDR2 YNNKEL (reference sequence). CDR3 length equals 14 residues. As to this clone: Its antigen is currently unknown.

Sequenced here: peripheral blood, sampled on day 0 of AZD1222 vaccination. The V gene is TRBV3-1 (or the pseudogene TRBV3-2), the J gene TRBJ2-3, with 7 bases that match TRBD2. The TCR originated in an adult in good health. Here the CDR3 reads CASSPRDYTDTQYF. The CDR3 bases are TGTGCCAGCAGCCCGCGGGACTACACAGATACGCAGTATTTT.